The TCR beta chain described here comes from a study of T cell responses to AZD1222 COVID-19 vaccine. Germline CDR1 and CDR2: MNHEY and SVGAGI. CDR3 size: 15 residues. Trimming took 0 bases from V and 0 from J, leaving 9 bases between them. Clones were read by immunoSEQ multiplex PCR, and TCRdb kept only the in-frame ones, dropping some. The repertoire consists of some 100,000 clones, with 80% to 90% occurring once and the leading ten covering roughly 3%. V and J are TRBV6-5 and TRBJ2-7; D may correspond to TRBD1 or TRBD2 (5 bases each). The receptor was derived from an adult in good health. The starting material was peripheral blood, obtained on day 0 of AZD1222 vaccination. CDR3 sequence (DNA): TGTGCCAGCAGTTACTCGGGGGATACCTCCTACGAGCAGTACTTC. Its translation is CASSYSGDTSYEQYF.